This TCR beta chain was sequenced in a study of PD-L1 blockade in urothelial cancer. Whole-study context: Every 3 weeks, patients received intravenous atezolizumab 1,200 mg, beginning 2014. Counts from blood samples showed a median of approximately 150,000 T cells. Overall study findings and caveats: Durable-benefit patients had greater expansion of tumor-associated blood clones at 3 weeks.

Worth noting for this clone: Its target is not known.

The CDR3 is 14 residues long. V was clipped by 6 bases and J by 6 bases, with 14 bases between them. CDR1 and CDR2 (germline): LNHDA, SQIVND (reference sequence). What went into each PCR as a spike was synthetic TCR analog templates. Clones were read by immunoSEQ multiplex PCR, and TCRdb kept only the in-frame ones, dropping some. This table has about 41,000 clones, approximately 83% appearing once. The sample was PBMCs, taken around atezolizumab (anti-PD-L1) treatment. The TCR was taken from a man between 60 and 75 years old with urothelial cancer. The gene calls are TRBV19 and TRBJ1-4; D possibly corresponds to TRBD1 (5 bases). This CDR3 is CASRQGTVDEKLFF. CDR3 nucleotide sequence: TGTGCCAGTAGGCAGGGTACGGTGGATGAAAAACTGTTTTTT.